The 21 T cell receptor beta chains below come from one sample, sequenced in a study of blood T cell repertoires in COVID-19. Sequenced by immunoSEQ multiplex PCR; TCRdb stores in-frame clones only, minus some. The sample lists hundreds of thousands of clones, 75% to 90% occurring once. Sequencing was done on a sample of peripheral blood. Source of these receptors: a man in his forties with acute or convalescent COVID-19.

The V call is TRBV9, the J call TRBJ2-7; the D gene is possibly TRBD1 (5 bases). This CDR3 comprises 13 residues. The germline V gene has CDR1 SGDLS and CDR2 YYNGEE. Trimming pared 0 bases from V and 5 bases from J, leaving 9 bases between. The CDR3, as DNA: TGTGCCAGCAGCGTAGGGTTAGGGGACGAGCAGTACTTC. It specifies CASSVGLGDEQYF.

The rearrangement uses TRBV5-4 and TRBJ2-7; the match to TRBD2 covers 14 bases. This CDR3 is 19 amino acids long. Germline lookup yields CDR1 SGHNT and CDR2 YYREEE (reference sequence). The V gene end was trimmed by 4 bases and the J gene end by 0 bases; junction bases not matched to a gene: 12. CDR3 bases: TGTGCCAGCAGCCTAAGACTAGCGGGAGGGCCGATCCCCTCCTACGAGCAGTACTTC. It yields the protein CASSLRLAGGPIPSYEQYF.

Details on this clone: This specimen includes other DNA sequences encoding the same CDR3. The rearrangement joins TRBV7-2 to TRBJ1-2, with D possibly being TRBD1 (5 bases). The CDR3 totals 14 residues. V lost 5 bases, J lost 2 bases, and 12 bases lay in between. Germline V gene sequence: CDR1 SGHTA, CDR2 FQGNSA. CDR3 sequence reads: CASSPGRGNYGYTF. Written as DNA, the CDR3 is TGTGCCAGCAGCCCGGGACGGGGGAACTATGGCTACACCTTC.

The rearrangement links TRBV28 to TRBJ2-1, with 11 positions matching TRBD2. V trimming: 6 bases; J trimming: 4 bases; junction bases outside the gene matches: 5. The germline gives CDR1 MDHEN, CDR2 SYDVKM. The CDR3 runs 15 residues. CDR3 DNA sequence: TGTGCCAGCAGCCAAACTAGCGGGAGTTACAATGAGCAGTTCTTC. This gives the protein CASSQTSGSYNEQFF.

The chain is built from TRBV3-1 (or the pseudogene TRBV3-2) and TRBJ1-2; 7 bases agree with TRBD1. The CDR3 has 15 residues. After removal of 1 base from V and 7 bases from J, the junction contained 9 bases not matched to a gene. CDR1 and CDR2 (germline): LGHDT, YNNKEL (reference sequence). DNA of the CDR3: TGTGCCAGCAGCCAAGCCGACAGGGAGAGGGGTGGCTACACCTTC. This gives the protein CASSQADRERGGYTF.

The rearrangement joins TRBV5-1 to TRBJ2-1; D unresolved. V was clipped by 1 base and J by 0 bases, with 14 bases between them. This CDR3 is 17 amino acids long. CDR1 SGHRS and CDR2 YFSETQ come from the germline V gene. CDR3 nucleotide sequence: TGCGCCAGCAGCTTGAAGAGGCCCACTTACTCCTACAATGAGCAGTTCTTC. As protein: CASSLKRPTYSYNEQFF.

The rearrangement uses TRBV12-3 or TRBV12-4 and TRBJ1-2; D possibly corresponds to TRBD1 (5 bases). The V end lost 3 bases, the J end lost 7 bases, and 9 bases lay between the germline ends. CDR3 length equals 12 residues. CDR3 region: CASSFGGGGYTF. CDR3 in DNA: TGTGCCAGCAGTTTCGGGGGTGGTGGCTACACCTTC.

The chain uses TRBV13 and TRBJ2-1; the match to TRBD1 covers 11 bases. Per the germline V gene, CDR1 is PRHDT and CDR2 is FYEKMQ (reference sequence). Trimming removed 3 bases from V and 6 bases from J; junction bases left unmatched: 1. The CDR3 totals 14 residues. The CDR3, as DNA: TGTGCCAGCAGCTTCGGACAGGGGGCCAATGAGCAGTTCTTC. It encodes CASSFGQGANEQFF.

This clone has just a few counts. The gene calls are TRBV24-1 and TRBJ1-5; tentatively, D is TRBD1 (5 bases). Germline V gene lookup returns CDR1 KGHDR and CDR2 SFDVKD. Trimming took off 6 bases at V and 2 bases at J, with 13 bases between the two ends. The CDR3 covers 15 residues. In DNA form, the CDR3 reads TGTGCCACCAGTCCGTCAGGGATGGGCAATCAGCCCCAGCATTTT. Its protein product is CATSPSGMGNQPQHF.

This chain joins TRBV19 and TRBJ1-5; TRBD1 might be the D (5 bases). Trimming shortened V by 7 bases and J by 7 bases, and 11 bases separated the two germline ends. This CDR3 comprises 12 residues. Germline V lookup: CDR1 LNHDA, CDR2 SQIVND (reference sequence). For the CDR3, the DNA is TGTGCCAGTAACCAGGGTTGGCAGCCCCAGCATTTT. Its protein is CASNQGWQPQHF.

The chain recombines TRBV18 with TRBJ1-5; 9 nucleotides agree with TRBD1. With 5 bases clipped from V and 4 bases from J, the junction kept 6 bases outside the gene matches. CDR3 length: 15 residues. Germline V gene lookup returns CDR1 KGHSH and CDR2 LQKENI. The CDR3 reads CASSESGQGNQPQHF. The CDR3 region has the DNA TGTGCCAGCTCAGAGTCGGGACAGGGAAATCAGCCCCAGCATTTT. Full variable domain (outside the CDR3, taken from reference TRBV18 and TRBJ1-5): NAGVMQNPRHLVRRRGQEARLRCSPMKGHSHVYWYRQLPEEGLKFMVYLQKENIIDESGMPKERFSAEFPKEGPSILRIQQVVRGDSAAYFCASSESGQGNQPQHFGDGTRLSIL.

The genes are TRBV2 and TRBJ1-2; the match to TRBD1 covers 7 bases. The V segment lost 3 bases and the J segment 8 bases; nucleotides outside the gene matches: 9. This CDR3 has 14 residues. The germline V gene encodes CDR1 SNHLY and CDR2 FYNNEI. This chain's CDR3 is CASSDHRGLEGYTF. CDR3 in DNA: TGTGCCAGCAGTGACCACAGGGGATTAGAAGGCTACACCTTC.

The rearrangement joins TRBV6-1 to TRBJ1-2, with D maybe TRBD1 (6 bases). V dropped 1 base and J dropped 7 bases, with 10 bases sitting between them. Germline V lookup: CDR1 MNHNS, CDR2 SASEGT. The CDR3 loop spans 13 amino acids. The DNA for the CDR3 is TGTGCCAGCAGTGAAGGGACAGTGGGTGGCTACACCTTC. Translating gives CASSEGTVGGYTF.

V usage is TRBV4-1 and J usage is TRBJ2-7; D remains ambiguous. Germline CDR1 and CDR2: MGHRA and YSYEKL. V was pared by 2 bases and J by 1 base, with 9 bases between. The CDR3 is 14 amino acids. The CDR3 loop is CASSQLLQSYEQYF. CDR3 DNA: TGCGCCAGCAGCCAATTATTACAGTCCTACGAGCAGTACTTC.

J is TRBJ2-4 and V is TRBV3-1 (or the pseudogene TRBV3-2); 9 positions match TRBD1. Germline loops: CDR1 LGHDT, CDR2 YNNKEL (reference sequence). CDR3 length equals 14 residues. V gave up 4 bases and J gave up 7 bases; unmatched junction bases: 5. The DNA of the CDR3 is TGTGCCAGCAGCCCAACAGGGACAGGGAACATTCAGTACTTC. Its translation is CASSPTGTGNIQYF.

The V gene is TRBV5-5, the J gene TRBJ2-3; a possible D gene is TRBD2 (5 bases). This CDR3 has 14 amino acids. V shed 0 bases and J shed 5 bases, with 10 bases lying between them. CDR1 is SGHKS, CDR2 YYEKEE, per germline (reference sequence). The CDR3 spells CASSLAGNRDTQYF. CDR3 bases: TGTGCCAGCAGCTTGGCGGGGAATAGAGATACGCAGTATTTT.

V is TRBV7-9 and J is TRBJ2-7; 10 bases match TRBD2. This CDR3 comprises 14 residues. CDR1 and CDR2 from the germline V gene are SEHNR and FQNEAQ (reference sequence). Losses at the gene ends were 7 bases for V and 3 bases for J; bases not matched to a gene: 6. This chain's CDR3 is CASTSGGAYYEQYF. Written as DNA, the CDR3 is TGTGCCAGCACGAGCGGGGGGGCGTACTACGAGCAGTACTTC.

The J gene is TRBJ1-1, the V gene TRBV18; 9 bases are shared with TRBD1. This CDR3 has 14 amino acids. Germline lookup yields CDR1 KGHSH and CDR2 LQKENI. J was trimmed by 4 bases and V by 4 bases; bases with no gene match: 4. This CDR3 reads CASSRTGETTEAFF. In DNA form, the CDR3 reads TGTGCCAGCTCACGGACAGGGGAGACCACTGAAGCTTTCTTT.

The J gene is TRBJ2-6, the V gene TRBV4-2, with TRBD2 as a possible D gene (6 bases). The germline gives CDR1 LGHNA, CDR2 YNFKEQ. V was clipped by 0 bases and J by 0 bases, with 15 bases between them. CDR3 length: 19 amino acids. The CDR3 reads CASSQEWERVSSGANVLTF. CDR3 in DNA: TGTGCCAGCAGCCAAGAGTGGGAGCGGGTTTCCTCTGGGGCCAACGTCCTGACTTTC.

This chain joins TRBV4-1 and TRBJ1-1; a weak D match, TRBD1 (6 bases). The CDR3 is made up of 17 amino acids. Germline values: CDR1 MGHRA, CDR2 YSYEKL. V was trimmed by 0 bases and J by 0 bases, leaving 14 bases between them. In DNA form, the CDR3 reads TGCGCCAGCAGCCAAGATCGGGGGGCGGGGCTGAACACTGAAGCTTTCTTT. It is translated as CASSQDRGAGLNTEAFF.

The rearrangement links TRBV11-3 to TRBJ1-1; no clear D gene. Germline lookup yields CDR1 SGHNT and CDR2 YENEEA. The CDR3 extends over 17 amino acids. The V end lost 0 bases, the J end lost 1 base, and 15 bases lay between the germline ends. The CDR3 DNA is TGTGCCAGCAGCTTAGATTCCCTACGGGGTGGGAACACTGAAGCTTTCTTT. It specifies CASSLDSLRGGNTEAFF.